This T cell receptor (beta chain) was observed in a study of circulating CD8 cells and anti-PD-1 response in melanoma. Across the whole study: Responders had complete or partial responses; non-responders had stable or progressive disease.

Germline CDR1 is LNHDA and CDR2 is SQIVND (reference sequence). This CDR3 spans 16 amino acids. J was trimmed by 1 base and V by 5 bases; bases with no gene match: 4. By share, this clonotype counts as medium-sized (0.01 to 0.1%). The antigen is not known. Study-level results: Published repertoire comparisons used only baseline and M1 samples.

Live CD3+CD8+TCRalphabeta+ cells were sorted into four subsets by PD-1 and/or TIGIT. The QIAseq Immune Repertoire TCR panel built the libraries from 15 ng of total RNA. TCRdb recomputed calls from the reads with MiXCR, one row per CDR3 protein. The data hold 1,500 to 2,000 distinct CDR3 sequences, with about a tenth observed a single time. V and J are TRBV19 and TRBJ1-5; 11 positions match TRBD1. Sequencing used CD8+ T cells from PBMCs, obtained at baseline or after one month of anti-PD-1 therapy (not recorded which). The source is a human donor with melanoma. Written as DNA, the CDR3 is TGTGCCAGTAGTCGGGACAGGGGGAACAGCAATCAGCCCCAGCATTTT. Protein product: CASSRDRGNSNQPQHF.